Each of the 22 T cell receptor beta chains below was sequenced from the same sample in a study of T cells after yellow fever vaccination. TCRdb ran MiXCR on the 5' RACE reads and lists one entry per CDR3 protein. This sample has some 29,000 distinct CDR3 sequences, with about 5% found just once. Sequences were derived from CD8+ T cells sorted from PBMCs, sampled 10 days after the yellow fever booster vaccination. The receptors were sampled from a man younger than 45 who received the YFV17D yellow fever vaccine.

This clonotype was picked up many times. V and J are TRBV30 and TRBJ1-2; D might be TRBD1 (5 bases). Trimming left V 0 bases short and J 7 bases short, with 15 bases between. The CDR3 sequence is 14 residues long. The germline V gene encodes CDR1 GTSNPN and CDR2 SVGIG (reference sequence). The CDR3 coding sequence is TGTGCCTGGAGTGTCTGGTGGACACCTGGTGGCTACACCTTC. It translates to CAWSVWWTPGGYTF.

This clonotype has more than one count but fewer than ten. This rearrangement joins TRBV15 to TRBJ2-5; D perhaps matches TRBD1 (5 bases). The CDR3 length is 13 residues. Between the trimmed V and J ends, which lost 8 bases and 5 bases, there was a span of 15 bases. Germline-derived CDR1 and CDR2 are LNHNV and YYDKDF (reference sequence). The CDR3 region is CATGRGSSETQYF. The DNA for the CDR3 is TGTGCCACCGGAAGGGGCTCCTCCGAGACCCAGTACTTC. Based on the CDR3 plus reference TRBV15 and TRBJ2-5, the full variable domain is DAMVIQNPRYQVTQFGKPVTLSCSQTLNHNVMYWYQQKSSQAPKLLFHYYDKDFNNEADTPDNFQSRRPNTSFCFLDIRSPGLGDTAMYLCATGRGSSETQYFGPGTRLLVL.

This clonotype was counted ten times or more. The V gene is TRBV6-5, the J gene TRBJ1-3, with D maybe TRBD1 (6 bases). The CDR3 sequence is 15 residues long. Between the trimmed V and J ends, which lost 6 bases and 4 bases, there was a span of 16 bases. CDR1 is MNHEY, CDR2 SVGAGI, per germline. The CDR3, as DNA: TGTGCCAGCAGCTATGAGGGGGGAATGGGAAACACCATATATTTT. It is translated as CASSYEGGMGNTIYF.

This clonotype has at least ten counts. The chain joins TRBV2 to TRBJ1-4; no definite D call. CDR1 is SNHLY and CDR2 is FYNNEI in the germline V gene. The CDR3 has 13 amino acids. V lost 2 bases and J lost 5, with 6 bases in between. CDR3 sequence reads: CASSENRNEKLFF. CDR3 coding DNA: TGTGCCAGCAGTGAAAACAGAAATGAAAAACTGTTTTTT.

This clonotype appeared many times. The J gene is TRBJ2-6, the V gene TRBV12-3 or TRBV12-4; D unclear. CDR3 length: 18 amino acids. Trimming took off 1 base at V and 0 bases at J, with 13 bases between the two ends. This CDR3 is CASSLDLPASSGANVLTF. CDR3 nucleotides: TGTGCCAGCAGTTTAGATCTTCCGGCAAGCTCTGGGGCCAACGTCCTGACTTTC.

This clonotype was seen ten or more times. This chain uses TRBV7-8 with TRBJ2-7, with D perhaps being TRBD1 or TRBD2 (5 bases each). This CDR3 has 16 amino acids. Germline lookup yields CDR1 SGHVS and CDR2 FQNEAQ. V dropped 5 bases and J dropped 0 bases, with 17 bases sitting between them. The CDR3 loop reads CASSIYGTDYSYEQYF. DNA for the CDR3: TGTGCCAGCAGCATCTACGGGACCGACTACTCCTACGAGCAGTACTTC.

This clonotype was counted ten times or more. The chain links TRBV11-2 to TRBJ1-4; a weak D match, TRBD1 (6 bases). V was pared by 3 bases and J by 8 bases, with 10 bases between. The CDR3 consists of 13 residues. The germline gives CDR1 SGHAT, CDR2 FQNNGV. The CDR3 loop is CASSFWTEEKLFF. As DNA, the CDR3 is TGTGCCAGCAGCTTTTGGACAGAAGAAAAACTGTTTTTT.

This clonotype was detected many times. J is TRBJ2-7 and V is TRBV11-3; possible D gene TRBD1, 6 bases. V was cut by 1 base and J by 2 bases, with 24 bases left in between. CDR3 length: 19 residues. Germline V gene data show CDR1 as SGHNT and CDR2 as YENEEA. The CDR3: CASSLVRGLDRSNPYEQYF. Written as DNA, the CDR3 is TGTGCCAGCAGCTTAGTCAGGGGTCTAGATCGTTCCAACCCCTACGAGCAGTACTTC.

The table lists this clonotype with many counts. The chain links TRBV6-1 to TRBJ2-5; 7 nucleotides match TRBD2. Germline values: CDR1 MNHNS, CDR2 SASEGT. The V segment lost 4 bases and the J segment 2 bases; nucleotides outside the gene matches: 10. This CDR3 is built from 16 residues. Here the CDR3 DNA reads TGTGCCAGCAGTGGGGATTTGGCGGGAGTTCAAGAGACCCAGTACTTC. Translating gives CASSGDLAGVQETQYF.

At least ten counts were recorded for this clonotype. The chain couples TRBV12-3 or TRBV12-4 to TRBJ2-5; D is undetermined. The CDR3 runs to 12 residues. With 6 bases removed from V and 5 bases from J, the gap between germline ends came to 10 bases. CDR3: CASRERGETQYF. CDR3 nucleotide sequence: TGTGCCAGCAGGGAGCGTGGGGAGACCCAGTACTTC.

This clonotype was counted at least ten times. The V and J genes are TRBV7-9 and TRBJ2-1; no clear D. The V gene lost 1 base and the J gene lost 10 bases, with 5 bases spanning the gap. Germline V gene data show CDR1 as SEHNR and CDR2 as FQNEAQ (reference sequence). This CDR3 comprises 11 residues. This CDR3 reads CASSLVGEQFF. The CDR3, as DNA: TGTGCCAGCAGCTTAGTGGGCGAGCAGTTCTTC.

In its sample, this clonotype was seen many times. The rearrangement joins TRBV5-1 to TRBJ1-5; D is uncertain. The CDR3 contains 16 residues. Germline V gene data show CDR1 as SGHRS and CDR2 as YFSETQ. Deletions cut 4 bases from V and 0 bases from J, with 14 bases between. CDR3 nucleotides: TGCGCCAGCAGCCCTAACCTCCCATATAGCAATCAGCCCCAGCATTTT. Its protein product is CASSPNLPYSNQPQHF. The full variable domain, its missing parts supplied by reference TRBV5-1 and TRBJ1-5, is KAGVTQTPRYLIKTRGQQVTLSCSPISGHRSVSWYQQTPGQGLQFLFEYFSETQRNKGNFPGRFSGRQFSNSRSEMNVSTLELGDSALYLCASSPNLPYSNQPQHFGDGTRLSIL.

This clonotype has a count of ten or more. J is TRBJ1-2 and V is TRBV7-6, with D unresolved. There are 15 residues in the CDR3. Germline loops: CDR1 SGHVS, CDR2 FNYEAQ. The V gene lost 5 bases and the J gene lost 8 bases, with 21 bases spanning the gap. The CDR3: CASSPFAGEAGGYTF. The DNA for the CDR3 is TGTGCCAGCAGCCCGTTCGCTGGGGAAGCGGGAGGCTACACCTTC.

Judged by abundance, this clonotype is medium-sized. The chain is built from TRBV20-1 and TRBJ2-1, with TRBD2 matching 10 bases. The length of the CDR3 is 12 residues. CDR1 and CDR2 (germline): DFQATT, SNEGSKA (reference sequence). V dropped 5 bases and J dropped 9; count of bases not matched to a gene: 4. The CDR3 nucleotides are TGCAGTGCTGCAGCGGGAGGGATTGAGCAGTTCTTC. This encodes CSAAAGGIEQFF.

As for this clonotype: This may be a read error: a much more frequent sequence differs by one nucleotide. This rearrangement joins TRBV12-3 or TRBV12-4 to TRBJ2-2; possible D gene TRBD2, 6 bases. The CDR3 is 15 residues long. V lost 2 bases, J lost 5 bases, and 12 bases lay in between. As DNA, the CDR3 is TGTGCCAGCAGTTTACGGGGGATAGCTACCGGGGAGCTGTTTTTT. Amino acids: CASSLRGIATGELFF.

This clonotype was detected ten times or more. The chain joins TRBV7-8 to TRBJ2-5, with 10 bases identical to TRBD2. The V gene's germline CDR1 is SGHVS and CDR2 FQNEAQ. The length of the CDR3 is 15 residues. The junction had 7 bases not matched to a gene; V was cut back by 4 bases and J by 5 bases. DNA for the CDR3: TGTGCCAGCAGCTGGACTAGCGGTAAAGAGGAGACCCAGTACTTC. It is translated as CASSWTSGKEETQYF.

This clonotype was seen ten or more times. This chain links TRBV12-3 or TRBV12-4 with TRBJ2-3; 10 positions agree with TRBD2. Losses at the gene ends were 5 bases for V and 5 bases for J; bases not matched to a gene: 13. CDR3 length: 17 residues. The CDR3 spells CASSEGTTSGYGDTQYF. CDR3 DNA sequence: TGTGCCAGCAGTGAGGGTACGACTAGCGGGTATGGAGATACGCAGTATTTT.

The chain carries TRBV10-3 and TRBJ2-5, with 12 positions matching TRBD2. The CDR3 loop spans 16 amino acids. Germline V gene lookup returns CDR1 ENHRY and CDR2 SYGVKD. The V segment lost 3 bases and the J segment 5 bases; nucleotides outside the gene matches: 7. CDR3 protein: CAISDLAGGPRETQYF. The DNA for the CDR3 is TGTGCCATCAGTGATCTAGCGGGAGGGCCCCGGGAGACCCAGTACTTC.

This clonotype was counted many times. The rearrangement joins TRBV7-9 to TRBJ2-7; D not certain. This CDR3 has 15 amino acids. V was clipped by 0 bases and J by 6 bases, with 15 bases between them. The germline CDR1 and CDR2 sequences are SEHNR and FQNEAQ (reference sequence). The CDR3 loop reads CASSLASQGRLEQYF. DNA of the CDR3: TGTGCCAGCAGCTTAGCCAGTCAAGGGCGGCTCGAGCAGTACTTC.

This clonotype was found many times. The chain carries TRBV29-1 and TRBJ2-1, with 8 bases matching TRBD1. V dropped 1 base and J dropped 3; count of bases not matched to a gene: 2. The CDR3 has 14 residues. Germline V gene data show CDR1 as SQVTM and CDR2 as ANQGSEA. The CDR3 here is CSVEGDRHYNEQFF. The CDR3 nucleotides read TGCAGCGTTGAAGGGGACAGGCACTACAATGAGCAGTTCTTC.

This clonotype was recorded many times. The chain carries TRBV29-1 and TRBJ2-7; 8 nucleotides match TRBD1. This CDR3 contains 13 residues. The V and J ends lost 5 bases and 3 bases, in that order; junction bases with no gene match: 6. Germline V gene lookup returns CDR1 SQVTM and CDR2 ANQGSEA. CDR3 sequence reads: CSVLRTGSYEQYF. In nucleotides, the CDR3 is TGCAGCGTTCTCCGGACAGGGAGCTACGAGCAGTACTTC.

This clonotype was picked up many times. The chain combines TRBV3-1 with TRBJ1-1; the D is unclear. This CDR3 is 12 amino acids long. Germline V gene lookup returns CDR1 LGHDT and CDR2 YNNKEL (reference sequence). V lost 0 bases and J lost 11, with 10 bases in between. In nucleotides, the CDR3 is TGTGCCAGCAGCCAAGACGGCGGTAATGCTTTCTTT. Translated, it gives CASSQDGGNAFF.